This T cell receptor (beta chain) was sequenced in a study of PD-L1 blockade in urothelial cancer (dated 2017 in TCRdb). Turning to the overall study: Every patient began therapy at some point between 2013 and 2015 and was given atezolizumab 1,200 mg intravenously every 3 weeks. About 90% of the roughly 29 patients were identified as males with urothelial cancer of bladder origin, and a prior smoking history was reported by 18 of 29 patients. Patients had an ECOG performance status of 0 or 1 and had received between 0 and 3 prior chemotherapy regimens. Blood samples were analyzed at two time points: 3 weeks after treatment start (second dose) and 6 weeks after treatment start. Blood samples gave median yields of about 150,000 T cells and over 80,000 unique TCRs, along with a median clonality of 0.080. The study was an exploratory multi-omic analysis of somatic, immune and clinical correlates of response to PD-L1 blockade with atezolizumab in urothelial cancer. Pretreatment tumor samples, along with matched peripheral blood collected serially before and after atezolizumab treatment, underwent TCR sequencing. Durable clinical benefit meant progression-free survival longer than 6 months, and TCR features were also tested against progression-free and overall survival. Whole exome sequencing and RNA sequencing of pretreatment tumors were performed alongside TCR sequencing in the same patients. About 10 patients reached durable clinical benefit, while about 20 patients did not. Pretreatment blood TCR-seq was available for twenty-nine patients, at least one posttreatment blood collection was obtained for 24 patients, and tumor TCR-seq was available for 24 patients. The full study reports these points: A pretreatment peripheral blood TCR clonality below the median was linked to improved progression-free and overall survival. Because of the small sample size (n ≈ 29) and the many exploratory analyses performed, the results are intended to be regarded as hypothesis-generating. Patients with durable benefit showed greater expansion of tumor-associated TCR clones in peripheral blood 3 weeks after starting treatment (n of about 20, p = 0.022).

To estimate absolute template abundance from read counts, synthetic TCR analog templates were spiked into each PCR. The immunoSEQ assay was used to amplify TCRbeta CDR3 regions from genomic DNA with bias-controlled V and J gene primers. Sequencing of rearranged TCRbeta segments was performed at approximately 20X coverage. The authors' pipeline ran thus. Sequencing errors were corrected by clustering, and CDR3s were annotated against IMGT so that V, D and J genes could be assigned. Out-of-frame and stop-codon sequences were excluded, and only productive TCRbeta rearrangements were used in downstream analyses. Clonality was computed as one minus Shannon entropy normalized by the log of the number of unique productive sequences. Clones differing between time points or between blood and tumor were identified using Fisher's exact test with Benjamini-Hochberg correction, with an adjusted p below 0.01 applied as the threshold. In TCRdb, the immuneACCESS table is reduced to in-frame sequences with V and J assigned. These tables do not hold every clone; where another copy was compared, an unresolved V gene accounts for under half, and the others remain unexplained. The DNA was the basis for D and trimming; V, J and clone size are from that table. The sample table lists just over 20,000 clones, about 90% of them with a count of one. Of the sample, more than 3.5% is held by the ten largest clones.

A cohort of 25 to 30 patients with locally advanced or metastatic urothelial carcinoma, treated at Memorial Sloan Kettering on a trial protocol, was included. Peripheral blood mononuclear cells were collected pretreatment and during treatment, at between 1 and 8 total time points per patient. The Qiagen DNeasy Blood extraction kit was used to purify genomic DNA from total PBMCs and tumor samples. PBMCs were collected pretreatment and during treatment and were isolated and stored as previously described. CDR1 and CDR2, looked up from the germline V gene, are SGHRS and YFSETQ. The CDR3, from cysteine to phenylalanine, totals 16 residues. The read is trimmed to its CDR3 DNA, 48 bases read in frame from base 1. Here V drops 4 bases and J drops 2 bases, and the junction holds 4 bases not matched to any gene. Notes on this clone: There is no known antigen for this receptor. Base qualities were left out, and no much larger clone turns up one base away.

The rearranged chain carries TRBV5-1 and TRBJ2-6; 9 central bases correspond to TRBD1. This TCR came from a man in his forties or fifties with urothelial cancer. Sample: PBMCs, taken around atezolizumab (anti-PD-L1) treatment. Here the CDR3 is given as CASSDRGIAGANVLTF. The DNA reads TGCGCCAGCAGCGACAGGGGGATCGCTGGGGCCAACGTCCTGACTTTC.